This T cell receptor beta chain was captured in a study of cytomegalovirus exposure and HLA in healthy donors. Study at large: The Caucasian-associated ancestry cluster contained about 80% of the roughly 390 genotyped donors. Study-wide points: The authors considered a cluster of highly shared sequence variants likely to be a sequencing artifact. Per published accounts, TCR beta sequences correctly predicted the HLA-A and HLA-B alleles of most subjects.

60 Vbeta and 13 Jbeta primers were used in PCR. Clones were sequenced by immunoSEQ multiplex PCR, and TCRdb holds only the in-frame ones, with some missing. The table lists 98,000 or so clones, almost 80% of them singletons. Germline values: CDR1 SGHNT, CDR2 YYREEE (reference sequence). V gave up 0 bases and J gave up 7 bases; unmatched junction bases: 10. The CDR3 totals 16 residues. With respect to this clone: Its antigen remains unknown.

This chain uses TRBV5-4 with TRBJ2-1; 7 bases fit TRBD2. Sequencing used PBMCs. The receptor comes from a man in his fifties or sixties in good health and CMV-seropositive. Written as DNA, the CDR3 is TGTGCCAGCAGCTTGGTTGGGGGGGGGAGGGGAAATGAGCAGTTCTTC. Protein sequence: CASSLVGGGRGNEQFF.